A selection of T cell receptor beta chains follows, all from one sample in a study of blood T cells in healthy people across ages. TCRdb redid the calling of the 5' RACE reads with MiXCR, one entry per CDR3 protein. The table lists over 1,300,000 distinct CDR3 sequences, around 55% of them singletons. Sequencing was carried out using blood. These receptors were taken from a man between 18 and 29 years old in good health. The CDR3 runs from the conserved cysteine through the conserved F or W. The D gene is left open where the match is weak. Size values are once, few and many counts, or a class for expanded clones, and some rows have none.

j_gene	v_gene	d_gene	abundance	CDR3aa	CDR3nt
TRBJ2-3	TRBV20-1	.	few	CSALDRFAAYTDTQYF	TGCAGTGCTCTGGACCGGTTCGCGGCGTACACAGATACGCAGTATTTT
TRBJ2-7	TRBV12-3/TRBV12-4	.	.	CASRHNEQYF	TGTGCCAGCAGACACAATGAGCAGTACTTC
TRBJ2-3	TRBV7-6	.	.	CASSLFWEAGTSGDTQYF	TGTGCCAGCAGCTTATTTTGGGAGGCGGGTACGTCGGGCGATACGCAGTATTTT
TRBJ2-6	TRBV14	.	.	CASRPNTLGRSGANVLTF	TGTGCCAGCAGGCCGAACACATTAGGTCGCTCTGGGGCCAACGTCCTGACTTTC
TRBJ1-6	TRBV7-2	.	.	CASSLAAGPAYNSSLHF	TGTGCCAGCAGCTTAGCGGCAGGCCCGGCTTATAATTCATCCCTCCACTTT
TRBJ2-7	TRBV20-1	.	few	CSASKSSYEQYF	TGCAGTGCTTCCAAGTCCTCCTACGAGCAGTACTTC
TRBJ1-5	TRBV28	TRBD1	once	CASSLGGTGIQPQHF	TGTGCCAGCAGCCTAGGCGGGACAGGGATTCAGCCCCAGCATTTT
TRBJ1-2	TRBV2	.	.	CASSDREDGYTF	TGTGCCAGCAGTGACAGGGAGGATGGCTACACCTTC
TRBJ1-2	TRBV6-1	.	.	CAGSPPDGGYTF	TGTGCCGGCAGTCCTCCAGACGGGGGCTACACCTTC
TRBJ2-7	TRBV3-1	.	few	CASSLGARVREQYF	TGTGCCAGCAGCCTCGGGGCTCGGGTGAGGGAGCAGTACTTC
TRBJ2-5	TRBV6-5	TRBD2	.	CASNYGRTSGPPETQYF	TGTGCCAGCAATTATGGACGCACTAGCGGACCCCCAGAGACCCAGTACTTC
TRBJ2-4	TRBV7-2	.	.	CAGSGPGLGKNIQYF	TGTGCCGGCAGCGGGCCGGGCCTCGGAAAAAACATTCAGTACTTC
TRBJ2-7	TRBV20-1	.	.	CSARDPDYGNYEQYF	TGCAGTGCTAGAGATCCGGACTATGGAAACTACGAGCAGTACTTC
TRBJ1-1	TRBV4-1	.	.	CASSQDVLGEAFF	TGCGCCAGCAGCCAAGATGTGTTGGGGGAAGCTTTCTTT
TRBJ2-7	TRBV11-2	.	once	CASSPLHGGPYEQYF	TGTGCCAGCAGCCCTCTCCACGGGGGGCCCTACGAGCAGTACTTC
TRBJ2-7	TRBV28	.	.	CASSFAPYEQYF	TGTGCCAGCAGTTTCGCCCCCTACGAGCAGTACTTC
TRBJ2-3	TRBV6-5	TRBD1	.	CASTSDRATDTQYF	TGTGCCAGCACCTCGGACAGGGCCACAGATACGCAGTATTTT
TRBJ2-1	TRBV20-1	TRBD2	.	CSAQRLAEVPGEQFF	TGCAGTGCTCAAAGACTAGCGGAGGTCCCAGGCGAGCAGTTCTTC
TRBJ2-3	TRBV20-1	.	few	CSAPSDYSSTDTQYF	TGCAGTGCCCCCTCTGACTACTCGAGCACAGATACGCAGTATTTT
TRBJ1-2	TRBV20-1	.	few	CSARDAGTLADWDYGYTF	TGCAGTGCTAGAGATGCGGGGACGCTGGCTGATTGGGACTATGGCTACACCTTC
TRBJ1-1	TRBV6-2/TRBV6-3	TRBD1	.	CASSYTGGRAEAFF	TGTGCCAGCAGTTACACAGGGGGTCGGGCTGAAGCTTTCTTT
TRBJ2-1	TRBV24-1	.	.	CATSDLMMNEQFF	TGTGCCACCAGTGATTTGATGATGAATGAGCAGTTCTTC
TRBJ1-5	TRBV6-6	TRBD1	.	CASFPHAGTGDQPQHF	TGTGCCAGCTTCCCCCACGCCGGGACAGGGGACCAGCCCCAGCATTTT
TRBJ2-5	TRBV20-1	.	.	CSARDIWGPETQYF	TGCAGTGCTAGAGATATATGGGGGCCTGAGACCCAGTACTTC
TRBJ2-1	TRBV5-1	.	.	CASSLVVGGPNEQFF	TGCGCCAGCAGCTTGGTAGTGGGGGGACCGAATGAGCAGTTCTTC
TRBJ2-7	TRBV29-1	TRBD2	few	CSVEVQREYEQYF	TGCAGCGTTGAAGTCCAGCGGGAATACGAGCAGTACTTC
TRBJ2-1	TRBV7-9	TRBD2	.	CASSLVLRTRLATIGQFF	TGTGCCAGCAGCTTAGTCTTGCGGACTAGATTAGCTACAATAGGGCAGTTCTTC
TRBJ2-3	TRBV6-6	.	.	CASSYGGVDRGTQYF	TGTGCCAGCAGTTACGGGGGTGTTGACCGGGGTACGCAGTATTTT
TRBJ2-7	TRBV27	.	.	CASSLNLGNEQYF	TGTGCCAGCAGTTTAAATCTAGGGAACGAGCAGTACTTC
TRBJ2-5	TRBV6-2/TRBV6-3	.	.	CASSYDTGYQETQYF	TGTGCCAGCAGTTATGATACTGGCTACCAAGAGACCCAGTACTTC
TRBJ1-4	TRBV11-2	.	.	CASSPSGWANEKLFF	TGTGCCAGCAGCCCTAGCGGTTGGGCTAATGAAAAACTGTTTTTT
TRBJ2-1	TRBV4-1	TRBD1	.	CASSQERRTGSYNEQFF	TGCGCCAGCAGCCAAGAACGGCGGACAGGCTCCTACAATGAGCAGTTCTTC
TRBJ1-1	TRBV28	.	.	CASSFTAGYEAFF	TGTGCCAGCAGTTTCACGGCAGGATATGAAGCTTTCTTT
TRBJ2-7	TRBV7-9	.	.	CASSFELGEQYF	TGTGCCAGCAGCTTTGAATTGGGCGAGCAGTACTTC
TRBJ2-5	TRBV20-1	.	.	CSARRSQTPYQETQYF	TGCAGTGCTAGACGTAGTCAGACCCCATACCAAGAGACCCAGTACTTC
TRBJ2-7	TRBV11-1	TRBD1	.	CANSLDRDPYEQYF	TGTGCCAACAGCCTCGACAGGGACCCCTACGAGCAGTACTTC
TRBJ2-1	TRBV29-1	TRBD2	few	CSVVREGTLIGEQFF	TGCAGCGTTGTGCGGGAGGGGACCCTCATTGGTGAGCAGTTCTTC
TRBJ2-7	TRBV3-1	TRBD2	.	CASNQFRTSGSYEQYF	TGTGCCAGCAACCAGTTTCGGACTAGCGGGTCGTACGAGCAGTACTTC
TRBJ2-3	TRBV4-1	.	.	CASSQEGPSEYTDTQYF	TGCGCCAGCAGCCAAGAGGGGCCCTCAGAGTACACAGATACGCAGTATTTT
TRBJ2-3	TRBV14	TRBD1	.	CASSRGTGGEGADTQYF	TGTGCCAGCAGCCGAGGGACAGGGGGCGAAGGTGCAGATACGCAGTATTTT
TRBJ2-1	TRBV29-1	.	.	CSVGTGTAGGYEQFF	TGCAGCGTAGGAACCGGGACCGCGGGCGGATATGAGCAGTTCTTC
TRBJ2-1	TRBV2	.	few	CASRGVQGSEQFF	TGTGCCAGCAGGGGGGTCCAGGGAAGTGAGCAGTTCTTC
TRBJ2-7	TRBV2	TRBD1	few	CASHRDRGYEQYF	TGTGCCAGCCACCGGGACAGGGGCTACGAGCAGTACTTC
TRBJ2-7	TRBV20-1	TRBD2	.	CSAAPRGEYEQYF	TGCAGTGCCGCCCCCCGGGGGGAGTACGAGCAGTACTTC
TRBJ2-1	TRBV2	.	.	CASSEVGEQFF	TGTGCCAGCAGTGAAGTGGGAGAGCAGTTCTTC
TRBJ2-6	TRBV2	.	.	CASSELSSGANVLTF	TGTGCCAGCAGTGAATTAAGCTCTGGGGCCAACGTCCTGACTTTC